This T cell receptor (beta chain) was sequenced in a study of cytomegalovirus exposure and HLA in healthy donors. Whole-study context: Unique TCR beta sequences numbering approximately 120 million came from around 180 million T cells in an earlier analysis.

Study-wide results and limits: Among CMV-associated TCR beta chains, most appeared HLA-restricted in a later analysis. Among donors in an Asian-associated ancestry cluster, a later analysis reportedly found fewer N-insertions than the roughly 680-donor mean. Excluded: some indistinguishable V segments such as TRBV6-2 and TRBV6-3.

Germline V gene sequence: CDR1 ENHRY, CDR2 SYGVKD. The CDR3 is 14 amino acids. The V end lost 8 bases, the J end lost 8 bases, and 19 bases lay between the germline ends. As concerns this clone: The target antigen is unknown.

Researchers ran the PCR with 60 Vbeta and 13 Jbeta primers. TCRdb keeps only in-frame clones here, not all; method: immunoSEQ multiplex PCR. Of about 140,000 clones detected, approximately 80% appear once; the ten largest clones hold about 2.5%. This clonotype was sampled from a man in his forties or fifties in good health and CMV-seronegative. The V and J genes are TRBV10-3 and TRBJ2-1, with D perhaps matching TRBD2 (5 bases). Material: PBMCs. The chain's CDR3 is CAIDPGLDRDEQFF. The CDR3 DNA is TGTGCCATCGATCCGGGGTTAGACCGGGATGAGCAGTTCTTC.